This passage covers 31 T cell receptor beta chains from one sample sequenced in a study of shared T cell receptors in the human thymus. Libraries were prepared by immunoSEQ multiplex PCR; TCRdb keeps only in-frame clonotypes and omits some of them. The data contain hundreds of thousands of clones, about 90% of them singletons. These same data were also listed under a study on human thymus T cells.

The sequenced sample consisted of thymocytes. The receptors shown here come from a boy younger than two with a congenital heart defect.

The chain couples TRBV6-6 to TRBJ2-7; 12 bases agree with TRBD1. The germline CDR1 and CDR2 sequences are MNHNY and SVGAGI (reference sequence). After removal of 6 bases from V and 6 bases from J, the junction contained 3 bases not matched to a gene. The CDR3 consists of 13 residues. The CDR3 sequence: CASRGQGALEQYF. The CDR3 coding sequence is TGTGCCAGCAGGGGACAGGGGGCGCTCGAGCAGTACTTC.

The rearrangement joins TRBV7-6 to TRBJ1-3; 7 bases agree with TRBD1. CDR3 length: 14 amino acids. With V trimmed by 5 bases and J by 1 base, 2 bases remained unmatched. Germline V gives CDR1 SGHVS, CDR2 FNYEAQ. CDR3 nucleotide sequence: TGTGCCAGCAGCCCGGGACAGTCTGGAAACACCATATATTTT. It specifies CASSPGQSGNTIYF.

The V gene is TRBV28, the J gene TRBJ2-7, with 12 bases aligning to TRBD2. The germline gives CDR1 MDHEN, CDR2 SYDVKM. This CDR3 spans 13 amino acids. CDR3 nucleotides: TGTGGCTCAACTAGCGGGGGGCCCTACGAGCAGTACTTC. As protein: CGSTSGGPYEQYF. Looking up the rest from reference TRBV28 and TRBJ2-7 gives the full variable domain: DVKVTQSSRYLVKRTGEKVFLECVQDMDHENMFWYRQDPGLGLRLIYFSYDVKMKEKGDIPEGYSVSREKKERFSLILESASTNQTSMYLCGSTSGGPYEQYFGPGTRLTVT.

The V call is TRBV6-1, the J call TRBJ1-5; possibly TRBD1 for D (5 bases). Germline lookup yields CDR1 MNHNS and CDR2 SASEGT. V was pared by 0 bases and J by 5 bases, with 11 bases between. The CDR3 consists of 15 residues. CDR3: CASSEASGRHQPQHF. As DNA, the CDR3 is TGTGCCAGCAGTGAAGCGTCAGGGAGGCATCAGCCCCAGCATTTT.

The chain has TRBV7-2 and TRBJ2-7; 12 bases are shared with TRBD1. Germline V gene data show CDR1 as SGHTA and CDR2 as FQGNSA. The CDR3 totals 17 residues. The J segment lost 2 bases and the V segment lost 7 bases, leaving 12 bases of the junction unmatched. The CDR3 protein is CASKAWGQGARAYEQYF. The CDR3 DNA reads TGTGCCAGCAAGGCCTGGGGACAGGGGGCGAGGGCCTACGAGCAGTACTTC.

A remark on this clone: At one boundary the junction diverges from the germline segment, which might be a read error. V and J are TRBV20-1 and TRBJ2-3; perhaps TRBD2 as D (6 bases). The V gene's germline CDR1 is DFQATT and CDR2 SNEGSKA (reference sequence). The CDR3 has 9 residues. The CDR3, as DNA: TGCAGTGCTGGGACTCATGCTCATTTT. This translates into CSAGTHAHF.

The V and J genes are TRBV6-5 and TRBJ1-2, with a weak D call TRBD1 (6 bases). The V and J ends lost 0 bases and 5 bases respectively, with 16 bases between them. The CDR3 consists of 16 residues. Germline V gene lookup returns CDR1 MNHEY and CDR2 SVGAGI. CDR3 amino acids: CASSYSAGEIPYGYTF. Here the CDR3 DNA reads TGTGCCAGCAGTTACTCTGCAGGGGAGATTCCTTATGGCTACACCTTC.

Points on this clone: In the same sample, other DNA sequences code for this CDR3. The CDR3 protein is CASSPQETQYF. The DNA for the CDR3 is TGTGCCAGCAGCCCTCAAGAGACCCAGTACTTC. The rearrangement uses TRBV7-9 and TRBJ2-5; no clear D. The germline V gene encodes CDR1 SEHNR and CDR2 FQNEAQ (reference sequence). The CDR3 extends over 11 amino acids. V was clipped by 5 bases and J by 2 bases, with 3 bases between them.

V is TRBV11-2 and J is TRBJ2-1; possibly TRBD2 for D (5 bases). With 6 bases removed from V and 9 bases from J, the gap between germline ends came to 15 bases. Per germline, CDR1 SGHAT and CDR2 FQNNGV. The CDR3 totals 13 residues. DNA for the CDR3: TGTGCCAGCAGTCAAAGCTTCCGGGGTGAGCAGTTCTTC. Protein sequence: CASSQSFRGEQFF.

The V call is TRBV28, the J call TRBJ1-2; 7 nucleotides align to TRBD1. The germline V gene has CDR1 MDHEN and CDR2 SYDVKM. The CDR3 has 17 residues. The V gene end was trimmed by 2 bases and the J gene end by 10 bases; junction bases not matched to a gene: 19. The DNA for the CDR3 is TGTGCCAGCAGTTTAGACAGGGTATTCGGGCCCCTCTGGGTCTACACCTTC. Its protein is CASSLDRVFGPLWVYTF.

V gene TRBV29-1 combines with J gene TRBJ2-7, with D possibly being TRBD1 (5 bases). Trimming stripped 5 bases from V and 0 bases from J, with 11 bases between. CDR3 size: 13 residues. Germline V gene sequence: CDR1 SQVTM, CDR2 ANQGSEA. The CDR3 is CSVTGHNSYEQYF. CDR3 DNA: TGCAGCGTTACTGGACACAACTCCTACGAGCAGTACTTC.

The chain joins TRBV25-1 to TRBJ2-3; TRBD1 matches at 9 bases. Germline-derived CDR1 and CDR2 are MGHDK and SYGVNS. Trimming at V came to 6 bases and at J to 2 bases, leaving 12 bases not matched to a gene. The CDR3 is 17 amino acids. The CDR3 sequence: CASSCSRTGDSTDTQYF. The CDR3 coding sequence is TGTGCCAGCAGCTGCTCCCGGACAGGGGATTCCACAGATACGCAGTATTTT. The full variable domain, its missing parts supplied by reference TRBV25-1 and TRBJ2-3, is EADIYQTPRYLVIGTGKKITLECSQTMGHDKMYWYQQDPGMELHLIHYSYGVNSTEKGDLSSESTVSRIRTEHFPLTLESARPSHTSQYLCASSCSRTGDSTDTQYFGPGTRLTVL.

The chain is built from TRBV7-9 and TRBJ1-2; the D gene is possibly TRBD1 (6 bases). The length of the CDR3 is 14 residues. The V end lost 4 bases, the J end lost 6 bases, and 15 bases lay between the germline ends. Germline V CDR1 and CDR2: SEHNR, FQNEAQ (reference sequence). CDR3 DNA sequence: TGTGCCAGCAGCTCGACCTGGACAGAGGATGGCTACACCTTC. This translates into CASSSTWTEDGYTF. Variable domain in full (rest from reference TRBV7-9 and TRBJ1-2): DTGVSQNPRHKITKRGQNVTFRCDPISEHNRLYWYRQTLGQGPEFLTYFQNEAQLEKSRLLSDRFSAERPKGSFSTLEIQRTEQGDSAMYLCASSSTWTEDGYTFGSGTRLTVV.

The gene calls are TRBV7-2 and TRBJ2-7, with D unclear. Germline V CDR1 and CDR2: SGHTA, FQGNSA. The CDR3 totals 13 residues. Between the trimmed V and J ends, which lost 6 bases and 2 bases, there was a span of 11 bases. The CDR3 region has the DNA TGTGCCAGCAGTCAGACCAGCGCCTACGAGCAGTACTTC. This sequence encodes CASSQTSAYEQYF.

The chain uses TRBV28 and TRBJ1-1; 7 bases map to TRBD1. The CDR3 has 17 residues. Germline values: CDR1 MDHEN, CDR2 SYDVKM. V gave up 6 bases and J gave up 3 bases; unmatched junction bases: 16. The CDR3 region has the DNA TGTGCCAGCAGCGATTACAGGGGAGTCCCACGGGACACTGAAGCTTTCTTT. Protein product: CASSDYRGVPRDTEAFF.

V gene TRBV7-2 combines with J gene TRBJ1-3, with D perhaps matching TRBD1 (6 bases). Germline V gene data show CDR1 as SGHTA and CDR2 as FQGNSA. V dropped 1 base and J dropped 1 base, with 8 bases sitting between them. This CDR3 comprises 15 residues. CDR3 sequence reads: CASSLVGTSGNTIYF. DNA for the CDR3: TGTGCCAGCAGCTTAGTTGGGACATCTGGAAACACCATATATTTT. Full variable domain (rest looked up from reference TRBV7-2 and TRBJ1-3): GAGVSQSPSNKVTEKGKDVELRCDPISGHTALYWYRQSLGQGLEFLIYFQGNSAPDKSGLPSDRFSAERTGGSVSTLTIQRTQQEDSAVYLCASSLVGTSGNTIYFGEGSWLTVV.

This rearrangement joins TRBV11-2 to TRBJ2-2, with D possibly TRBD1 on 5 matching bases. V was cut by 1 base and J by 9 bases, with 12 bases left in between. The CDR3 is 14 amino acids. From germline, CDR1 is SGHAT and CDR2 FQNNGV. The CDR3 sequence: CASSLGQGGWELFF. The DNA of the CDR3 is TGTGCCAGCAGCTTAGGGCAGGGCGGATGGGAGCTGTTTTTT.

The V gene is TRBV12-5, the J gene TRBJ2-3; a possible D gene is TRBD2 (6 bases). The CDR3 is 15 residues long. V was shortened by 0 bases and J by 3 bases, with 10 bases between the two germline ends. Germline V gene lookup returns CDR1 LGHNT and CDR2 FRNRAP. For the CDR3, the DNA is TGTGCTAGTGGTTTGGTCCGGGAGCGGACAGATACGCAGTATTTT. It codes for CASGLVRERTDTQYF.

The chain employs TRBV9 and TRBJ2-3; 8 bases match TRBD2. The ends lost 4 bases at V and 2 bases at J; junction bases unmatched: 6. The germline V gene has CDR1 SGDLS and CDR2 YYNGEE. This CDR3 is built from 15 residues. CDR3 DNA sequence: TGTGCCAGCAGCTTCGGGACTAGGTACACAGATACGCAGTATTTT. It yields the protein CASSFGTRYTDTQYF.

This chain joins TRBV10-3 and TRBJ2-4, with 7 nucleotides matching TRBD1. With V trimmed by 10 bases and J by 4 bases, 19 bases remained unmatched. There are 17 residues in the CDR3. The germline V gene has CDR1 ENHRY and CDR2 SYGVKD. This CDR3 reads CATGEGLGDRAKNIQYF. CDR3 in DNA: TGTGCCACCGGTGAGGGGTTAGGGGACAGAGCTAAAAACATTCAGTACTTC.

The chain joins TRBV27 to TRBJ2-2, with 7 bases aligning to TRBD1. V lost 5 bases and J lost 5; bases outside the gene matches: 8. The germline CDR1 and CDR2 sequences are MNHEY and SMNVEV (reference sequence). There are 15 residues in the CDR3. The CDR3, as DNA: TGTGCCAGCAGTCCCCGGGACAGTGGAACCGGGGAGCTGTTTTTT. Residues: CASSPRDSGTGELFF.

The chain joins TRBV28 to TRBJ2-5; 12 positions agree with TRBD1. CDR1 and CDR2 (germline): MDHEN, SYDVKM. The CDR3 consists of 16 residues. Trimming removed 4 bases from V and 4 bases from J; junction bases left unmatched: 7. CDR3 DNA sequence: TGTGCCAGCAGTTCAAGGGGACAGGGGGCTTCAGAGACCCAGTACTTC. Translated, it gives CASSSRGQGASETQYF.

The chain uses TRBV6-5 and TRBJ2-5; possible D gene TRBD1, 5 bases. The germline V gene encodes CDR1 MNHEY and CDR2 SVGAGI. The CDR3 runs to 14 residues. V lost 6 bases and J 1 base, leaving 12 bases between the germline ends. The CDR3 is CASRPPGIQETQYF. CDR3 nucleotides: TGTGCCAGCAGACCTCCAGGGATCCAAGAGACCCAGTACTTC.

This clone came up a few times. This chain links TRBV28 with TRBJ2-5, with D perhaps matching TRBD1 (6 bases). CDR1 MDHEN and CDR2 SYDVKM come from the germline V gene. Deletions cut 3 bases from V and 4 bases from J, with 12 bases between. This CDR3 comprises 14 residues. The CDR3 spells CASSLRTGRETQYF. The DNA of the CDR3 is TGTGCCAGCAGTTTGCGAACAGGGAGAGAGACCCAGTACTTC. The full variable domain, its missing parts supplied by reference TRBV28 and TRBJ2-5, is DVKVTQSSRYLVKRTGEKVFLECVQDMDHENMFWYRQDPGLGLRLIYFSYDVKMKEKGDIPEGYSVSREKKERFSLILESASTNQTSMYLCASSLRTGRETQYFGPGTRLLVL.

The rearrangement joins TRBV6-6 to TRBJ2-1, with D possibly being TRBD2 (5 bases). The CDR3 sequence is 16 residues long. Trimming took off 6 bases at V and 0 bases at J, with 15 bases between the two ends. Germline assignment: CDR1 MNHNY and CDR2 SVGAGI (reference sequence). The CDR3 sequence is CASSPKLGLSYNEQFF. CDR3 DNA sequence: TGTGCCAGCAGCCCTAAACTAGGTCTCTCCTACAATGAGCAGTTCTTC.

The chain employs TRBV30 and TRBJ2-1, with TRBD2 matching 10 bases. This CDR3 is built from 19 residues. V lost 0 bases to trimming and J lost 2 bases; unmatched junction nucleotides: 13. Germline V gene data show CDR1 as GTSNPN and CDR2 as SVGIG (reference sequence). CDR3 residues: CAWSVNPPVAGGTYNEQFF. The CDR3 region has the DNA TGTGCCTGGAGTGTAAACCCCCCTGTAGCGGGAGGCACCTACAATGAGCAGTTCTTC.

This clone has a handful of counts. This sequence joins TRBV28 and TRBJ2-1; TRBD2 agrees at 10 bases. Germline CDR1 is MDHEN and CDR2 is SYDVKM. J was trimmed by 8 bases and V by 6 bases; bases with no gene match: 10. There are 15 residues in the CDR3. The CDR3 DNA reads TGTGCCAGCAGCGCGAGCAAGCGGGAGGGATATGAGCAGTTCTTC. It codes for CASSASKREGYEQFF.

V usage is TRBV4-1 and J usage is TRBJ2-3; TRBD2 matches at 12 bases. Germline CDR1 and CDR2: MGHRA and YSYEKL. The CDR3 covers 15 residues. J gave up 4 bases and V 4 bases, and 3 bases lay outside the gene matches. The CDR3 DNA sequence: TGCGCCAGCAGCCGACCTAGCGGGGGGGCAGATACGCAGTATTTT. Translating it yields CASSRPSGGADTQYF.

Note on this clone: One end of the junction fails to match germline, which may point to a read error. The chain has TRBV7-9 and TRBJ2-7, with 7 nucleotides matching TRBD2. Germline CDR1 is SEHNR and CDR2 is FQNEAQ (reference sequence). The CDR3 runs 17 residues. The CDR3 spells CASSLVLKRDLSYEQYF. The CDR3 DNA follows: TGTGCCAGCAGTTTAGTCCTAAAGCGGGACCTATCTTACGAGCAGTACTTC. Together with reference TRBV7-9 and TRBJ2-7, the CDR3 gives the full variable domain: DTGVSQNPRHKITKRGQNVTFRCDPISEHNRLYWYRQTLGQGPEFLTYFQNEAQLEKSRLLSDRFSAERPKGSFSTLEIQRTEQGDSAMYLCASSLVLKRDLSYEQYFGPGTRLTVT.

V gene TRBV5-1 combines with J gene TRBJ1-2, with D possibly being TRBD1 (5 bases). The V end lost 4 bases, the J end lost 4 bases, and 14 bases lay between the germline ends. From germline, CDR1 is SGHRS and CDR2 YFSETQ. CDR3 size: 14 residues. CDR3 region: CASSPGRVIYGYTF. The CDR3 DNA is TGCGCCAGCAGCCCCGGCAGGGTCATCTATGGCTACACCTTC.

The chain links TRBV9 to TRBJ2-1; D perhaps matches TRBD2 (7 bases). The CDR3 sequence is 18 residues long. Germline V lookup: CDR1 SGDLS, CDR2 YYNGEE. Trimming pared 0 bases from V and 3 bases from J, leaving 19 bases between. The CDR3 coding sequence is TGTGCCAGCAGCGTAGACCCAATGTGGGGGGGCGGCTACAATGAGCAGTTCTTC. This encodes CASSVDPMWGGGYNEQFF.